This entry lists 28 T cell receptor beta chains sequenced from one sample in a study of T cell responses to AZD1222 COVID-19 vaccine. Sequencing used immunoSEQ multiplex PCR; TCRdb keeps in-frame clones, though not all of them. The sample comprises 150,000 or so clones, about 91% of which are singletons, and 1.5% to 2% rests with the top ten. The sequencing used peripheral blood, collected on day 0 of AZD1222 vaccination. These receptors came from an adult in good health.

This chain joins TRBV18 and TRBJ1-2; 7 bases line up with TRBD1. The CDR3 is 18 amino acids. Germline values: CDR1 KGHSH, CDR2 LQKENI. Trimming took 1 base from V and 2 from J; bases not matched to a gene: 13. CDR3 nucleotide sequence: TGTGCCAGCTCACCACTTGCAGGGGGACAGAGGGGGAACTATGGCTACACCTTC. This sequence encodes CASSPLAGGQRGNYGYTF.

The rearrangement links TRBV6-9 to TRBJ2-2; possibly TRBD2 for D (5 bases). The CDR3 is 13 amino acids. The V end was cut by 3 bases, the J end by 5 bases, with 7 bases between. Germline V gene lookup returns CDR1 MNHGY and CDR2 SVAAGI. CDR3 nucleotides: TGTGCCAGCAGTTACGGGAAAACCGGGGAGCTGTTTTTT. Translation: CASSYGKTGELFF.

This rearrangement joins TRBV10-1 to TRBJ2-1; no definite D call. The length of the CDR3 is 12 residues. Germline CDR1 and CDR2: WNHNN and SYGVQD (reference sequence). The V end was cut by 3 bases, the J end by 6 bases, with 6 bases between. The CDR3 sequence is CASSDLSNEQFF. DNA for the CDR3: TGCGCCAGCAGTGATCTTTCCAATGAGCAGTTCTTC.

The chain has TRBV5-6 and TRBJ2-7; D possibly matches TRBD1 or TRBD2 (5 bases each). The CDR3 has 15 amino acids. CDR1 SGHDT and CDR2 YYEEEE come from the germline V gene. The V end was cut by 4 bases, the J end by 0 bases, with 14 bases between. CDR3 sequence reads: CASSPSWDLSYEQYF. The CDR3 bases are TGTGCCAGCAGCCCCTCTTGGGACCTCTCCTACGAGCAGTACTTC.

V is TRBV7-3 and J is TRBJ1-1; D might be TRBD1 (5 bases). V lost 0 bases and J lost 5, with 7 bases in between. CDR3 length: 13 amino acids. CDR1 and CDR2 from the germline V gene are SGHTA and FQGTGA. CDR3: CASSLTGGTEAFF. CDR3 nucleotides: TGTGCCAGCAGCTTAACGGGGGGGACTGAAGCTTTCTTT.

V is TRBV19 and J is TRBJ1-1; no firm D call. Germline CDR1 and CDR2: LNHDA and SQIVND (reference sequence). Trimming left V 3 bases short and J 1 base short, with 9 bases between. CDR3 length: 14 amino acids. The CDR3 sequence: CASSIYESNTEAFF. DNA for the CDR3: TGTGCCAGTAGTATTTATGAATCGAACACTGAAGCTTTCTTT.

This chain's CDR3 is CASSQEQVGEQYF. DNA of the CDR3: TGTGCCAGCAGCCAAGAGCAGGTCGGGGAGCAGTACTTC. The V gene is TRBV3-1 (or the pseudogene TRBV3-2), the J gene TRBJ2-7; D gene ambiguous. The CDR3 contains 13 residues. The germline V gene has CDR1 LGHDT and CDR2 YNNKEL (reference sequence). The ends were cut back, 0 bases at V and 7 bases at J, with 10 bases in the middle.

This sequence joins TRBV2 and TRBJ1-2; no reliable D call. Trimming stripped 0 bases from V and 6 bases from J, with 8 bases between. Germline CDR1 and CDR2: SNHLY and FYNNEI. The CDR3 sequence is 13 residues long. This CDR3 is CASSEAWINGYTF. Written as DNA, the CDR3 is TGTGCCAGCAGTGAAGCTTGGATTAATGGCTACACCTTC. The entire variable domain, with the rest obtained from reference TRBV2 and TRBJ1-2, is as follows: EPEVTQTPSHQVTQMGQEVILRCVPISNHLYFYWYRQILGQKVEFLVSFYNNEISEKSEIFDDQFSVERPDGSNFTLKIRSTKLEDSAMYFCASSEAWINGYTFGSGTRLTVV.

This chain connects TRBV12-3 or TRBV12-4 to TRBJ1-2, with TRBD1 as a possible D gene (6 bases). Trimming shortened V by 5 bases and J by 6 bases, and 13 bases separated the two germline ends. The CDR3 is made up of 13 amino acids. This CDR3 is CASSPQGLHGYTF. The DNA of the CDR3 is TGTGCCAGCAGTCCTCAGGGGCTCCATGGCTACACCTTC.

This clone showed up just a few times. The rearrangement links TRBV12-3 or TRBV12-4 to TRBJ1-2, with D maybe TRBD1 (5 bases). The CDR3 runs to 13 residues. V was pared by 6 bases and J by 3 bases, with 11 bases between. The DNA for the CDR3 is TGTGCCAGCAGCCCGGGGACGGACTATGGCTACACCTTC. Translating gives CASSPGTDYGYTF.

The rearrangement joins TRBV11-3 to TRBJ2-2, with D maybe TRBD1 (6 bases). The CDR3 loop spans 14 amino acids. Trimming removed 2 bases from V and 6 bases from J, with 10 bases in between. Germline CDR1 and CDR2: SGHNT and YENEEA. The CDR3 reads CASSLTGQAGELFF. In DNA form, the CDR3 reads TGTGCCAGCAGCTTAACAGGGCAGGCCGGGGAGCTGTTTTTT.

The chain employs TRBV5-5 and TRBJ2-2; D not certain. Germline CDR1 reads SGHKS; CDR2 reads YYEKEE (reference sequence). V was clipped by 1 base and J by 5 bases, with 12 bases between them. CDR3 length: 15 residues. The CDR3 sequence is CASSLLPAWTGELFF. CDR3 in DNA: TGTGCCAGCAGCTTGTTGCCGGCGTGGACCGGGGAGCTGTTTTTT.

This rearrangement joins TRBV12-5 to TRBJ1-5, with a tentative D call TRBD1 (5 bases). V was cut by 0 bases and J by 0 bases, with 15 bases left in between. The germline CDR1 and CDR2 sequences are LGHNT and FRNRAP. The CDR3 has 18 amino acids. CDR3 nucleotide sequence: TGTGCTAGTGGTTTGGTACAGGTACTCACCCTTAGCAATCAGCCCCAGCATTTT. Translating gives CASGLVQVLTLSNQPQHF. The full variable domain, its missing parts supplied by reference TRBV12-5 and TRBJ1-5, is DARVTQTPRHKVTEMGQEVTMRCQPILGHNTVFWYRQTMMQGLELLAYFRNRAPLDDSGMPKDRFSAEMPDATLATLKIQPSEPRDSAVYFCASGLVQVLTLSNQPQHFGDGTRLSIL.

The chain carries TRBV24-1 and TRBJ1-2; 10 bases map to TRBD1. The germline gives CDR1 KGHDR, CDR2 SFDVKD. The CDR3 is 17 residues long. V was pared by 4 bases and J by 2 bases, with 9 bases of the junction left unmatched. Written as DNA, the CDR3 is TGTGCCACCAGTGACGCCGGGACAGGGGACCCAAACTATGGCTACACCTTC. Its protein product is CATSDAGTGDPNYGYTF.

The chain combines TRBV7-2 with TRBJ1-1; D uncertain. Trimming removed 1 base from V and 2 bases from J, with 8 bases in between. The germline CDR1 and CDR2 sequences are SGHTA and FQGNSA. The CDR3 contains 14 residues. CDR3 DNA: TGTGCCAGCAGCTTAGAGGCGGTTAACACTGAAGCTTTCTTT. Encoded protein: CASSLEAVNTEAFF.

The chain uses TRBV5-4 and TRBJ1-1, with TRBD1 as a possible D gene (6 bases). Germline lookup yields CDR1 SGHNT and CDR2 YYREEE (reference sequence). The germline V and J ends were trimmed by 4 bases and 5 bases, with 21 bases remaining between them. This CDR3 comprises 16 residues. The CDR3 DNA sequence: TGTGCCAGCAGCCCACGGAGGGGTGGGGGCCGAACTGAAGCTTTCTTT. It codes for CASSPRRGGGRTEAFF.

The chain joins TRBV5-1 to TRBJ2-2; 10 nucleotides agree with TRBD1. The germline CDR1 and CDR2 sequences are SGHRS and YFSETQ. V shed 2 bases and J 7 bases; nucleotides not matched to a gene: 5. The CDR3 extends over 15 amino acids. The DNA of the CDR3 is TGCGCCAGCAGCTTTTTGGACAGGGGGGACGGGGAGCTGTTTTTT. Amino acids: CASSFLDRGDGELFF.

The CDR3 spells CASTAGQIYGYTF. As DNA, the CDR3 is TGTGCCAGCACCGCGGGACAGATCTATGGCTACACCTTC. The chain combines TRBV6-5 with TRBJ1-2; TRBD1 aligns across 7 bases. The V and J ends lost 7 bases and 4 bases, in that order; junction bases with no gene match: 6. Germline V lookup: CDR1 MNHEY, CDR2 SVGAGI. This CDR3 is 13 amino acids long.

This chain joins TRBV7-9 and TRBJ1-6; 9 nucleotides match TRBD1. V was clipped by 5 bases and J by 1 base; unmatched bases: 3. The CDR3 is 16 residues long. Looked up from germline, CDR1 is SEHNR and CDR2 is FQNEAQ (reference sequence). This chain's CDR3 is CASSPDRGSYNSPLHF. The CDR3 region has the DNA TGTGCCAGCAGCCCCGACAGGGGGTCCTATAATTCACCCCTCCACTTT.

This chain joins TRBV19 and TRBJ1-2, with 7 bases lining up with TRBD1. The CDR3 consists of 13 residues. Trimming at V came to 6 bases and at J to 8 bases, leaving 9 bases not matched to a gene. Germline lookup yields CDR1 LNHDA and CDR2 SQIVND (reference sequence). The chain's CDR3 is CASRDDRELGYTF. CDR3 DNA: TGTGCCAGTAGAGACGACAGGGAGCTGGGCTACACCTTC.

V usage is TRBV2 and J usage is TRBJ2-7, with D tentatively TRBD1 or TRBD2 (5 bases each). This CDR3 spans 12 amino acids. The V end was cut by 7 bases, the J end by 3 bases, with 10 bases between. Germline V gives CDR1 SNHLY, CDR2 FYNNEI. The CDR3 protein is CASNRGVYEQYF. The CDR3 bases are TGTGCCAGCAATCGAGGGGTCTACGAGCAGTACTTC.

J is TRBJ2-1 and V is TRBV30, with D unresolved. Trimming took 0 bases from V and 4 from J, leaving 4 bases between them. CDR1 and CDR2 from the germline V gene are GTSNPN and SVGIG (reference sequence). The CDR3 loop spans 12 amino acids. CDR3 residues: CAWSVRYNEQFF. The CDR3 DNA reads as TGTGCCTGGAGTGTACGGTACAATGAGCAGTTCTTC.

The V call is TRBV6-1, the J call TRBJ1-2; the D is unclear. Germline V lookup: CDR1 MNHNS, CDR2 SASEGT. The CDR3 is made up of 13 amino acids. V lost 2 bases to trimming and J lost 3 bases, with 7 bases between them. The CDR3 region has the DNA TGTGCCAGCAGTGAAATGGACGACTATGGCTACACCTTC. Its protein is CASSEMDDYGYTF.

The genes are TRBV12-5 and TRBJ1-5; D remains unclear. The CDR3 length is 15 residues. Trimming cost V 5 bases and J 2 bases, with 13 bases left between them. Germline V gene data show CDR1 as LGHNT and CDR2 as FRNRAP. The CDR3 bases are TGTGCTAGTGGTCCCCCCCCCACAGGCAATCAGCCCCAGCATTTT. Translating gives CASGPPPTGNQPQHF.

The CDR3 coding sequence is TGTGCCAGCTCACCTGGGACAGGACCCGGTCAGTACTTC. Translated: CASSPGTGPGQYF. This chain links TRBV18 with TRBJ2-4; 8 positions agree with TRBD1. This CDR3 contains 13 residues. Germline CDR1 is KGHSH and CDR2 is LQKENI. The junction had 7 bases not matched to a gene; V was cut back by 3 bases and J by 12 bases. Based on the CDR3 plus reference TRBV18 and TRBJ2-4, the full variable domain is NAGVMQNPRHLVRRRGQEARLRCSPMKGHSHVYWYRQLPEEGLKFMVYLQKENIIDESGMPKERFSAEFPKEGPSILRIQQVVRGDSAAYFCASSPGTGPGQYFGAGTRLSVL.

V gene TRBV5-1 combines with J gene TRBJ2-4, with D possibly being TRBD2 (6 bases). With 3 bases removed from V and 2 bases from J, the gap between germline ends came to 9 bases. This CDR3 has 14 amino acids. Germline V gene sequence: CDR1 SGHRS, CDR2 YFSETQ. The CDR3 protein is CASSSRGSKNIQYF. DNA for the CDR3: TGCGCCAGCAGCTCACGGGGGTCCAAAAACATTCAGTACTTC.

This chain connects TRBV5-1 to TRBJ2-5, with 11 nucleotides matching TRBD2. CDR1 and CDR2 from the germline V gene are SGHRS and YFSETQ. The CDR3 length is 15 residues. Trimming at V came to 0 bases and at J to 7 bases, leaving 5 bases not matched to a gene. The CDR3 DNA follows: TGCGCCAGCAGCTTGGACGCTAGCGGGGGGTCGACCCAGTACTTC. Translating gives CASSLDASGGSTQYF.

This chain joins TRBV2 and TRBJ1-2; TRBD1 might be the D (6 bases). Between the trimmed V and J ends, which lost 5 bases and 7 bases, there was a span of 20 bases. Per germline, CDR1 SNHLY and CDR2 FYNNEI. The CDR3 is 15 residues long. CDR3 loop: CASSPMTGTSSGYTF. CDR3 bases: TGTGCCAGCAGTCCAATGACCGGGACATCAAGTGGCTACACCTTC. The full variable domain, its missing parts supplied by reference TRBV2 and TRBJ1-2, is EPEVTQTPSHQVTQMGQEVILRCVPISNHLYFYWYRQILGQKVEFLVSFYNNEISEKSEIFDDQFSVERPDGSNFTLKIRSTKLEDSAMYFCASSPMTGTSSGYTFGSGTRLTVV.